This is a list of T cell receptor beta chains from one sample in a study of blood T cells in healthy people across ages. MiXCR, applied by TCRdb to the 5' RACE reads, yields one record per CDR3 protein. In the table there are under 2,000,000 distinct CDR3 sequences, less than 50% of which are singletons. The sample consisted of blood. These receptors came from a woman aged 40 to 50 in good health. CDR3s include the opening cysteine and the closing phenylalanine or tryptophan.

v_call	j_call	cdr3_aa
TRBV29-1	TRBJ2-1	CSVPGTKPNEQFF
TRBV7-9	TRBJ1-5	CASSRKFPIDRTYQPQHF
TRBV7-2	TRBJ1-2	CASSLAPGQGDGYTF
TRBV7-9	TRBJ2-3	CASNGQGEDTQYF
TRBV28	TRBJ2-3	CAGTFSLGDTQYF
TRBV2	TRBJ2-5	CASRETYGTQYF
TRBV7-3	TRBJ2-4	CASSLSGGGGNIQYF
TRBV4-3	TRBJ2-1	CASSQDRVGEDEQFF
TRBV5-1	TRBJ1-2	CASSLNRDVYGYTF
TRBV7-2	TRBJ2-3	CASSPSRGSTDTQYF
TRBV6-5	TRBJ2-3	CASSYLGATRTDTQYF
TRBV4-3	TRBJ1-5	CASSHDWPPHNQPQHF
TRBV20-1	TRBJ2-5	CSARDLRTSQVHAETQYF
TRBV21-1	TRBJ2-7	CASSTMAPGLAARSYEQYF
TRBV6-6	-	CASSYWGAGDEQYF
TRBV27	TRBJ2-6	CASSFRDGLGANVLTF
TRBV20-1	TRBJ2-1	CSARKTGEGYYNEQFF
TRBV20-1	TRBJ2-3	CSAPLRGGRTDTQYF
TRBV12-3/TRBV12-4	TRBJ2-3	CASKPGGSSTDTQYF
TRBV5-1	TRBJ2-6	CASTTGTGMPHSGANVLTF
TRBV7-8	TRBJ1-2	CASSLASGSMNYGYTF
TRBV7-2	TRBJ2-3	CASSALGGTSGGRTDTQYF
TRBV4-2	-	CASSTSSLAGGRIPETQYF
TRBV6-6	TRBJ1-4	CASSGQGTLGEKLFF
TRBV2	TRBJ1-1	CASSGPPDRNTEAFF
TRBV6-5	TRBJ2-3	CASSPRRGTDTQYF
TRBV20-1	TRBJ2-3	CSASSTIPDTQYF
TRBV20-1	TRBJ1-2	CSAREEQIYGYTF
TRBV24-1	TRBJ1-4	CATSDFTSGGPNEKLFF
TRBV6-6	TRBJ1-4	CASNQGLPNEKLFF
TRBV4-3	TRBJ2-1	CASSQEGFGTATTFYNEQFF
TRBV3-1	TRBJ2-7	CASSPGTGAPYEQYF
TRBV12-3/TRBV12-4	TRBJ1-1	CASSMGQGAGRTEAFF
TRBV20-1	TRBJ2-3	CSARIPGPPSTDTQYF
TRBV6-5	TRBJ2-1	CASSYTSGGHNEQFF
TRBV20-1	TRBJ1-6	CSARTEARGSNSPLHF
TRBV24-1	TRBJ2-7	CATSERQSYEQYF
TRBV5-4	TRBJ2-3	CASRLAGTRTDTQYF
TRBV4-3	TRBJ1-2	CASSRFGTGSGYGYTF
TRBV14	TRBJ2-5	CASSQDWAGYGQETQYF
TRBV7-2	TRBJ1-6	CASSSQGAARNSPLHF
TRBV13	TRBJ2-3	CASSWDSSTDTQYF
TRBV7-2	TRBJ1-6	CASSYDSTYNSPLHF
TRBV10-3	TRBJ2-6	CAISDIATGAGANVLTF
TRBV4-3	TRBJ2-7	CASSQGRAGGSYEQYF